This T cell receptor beta chain is drawn from a study of cytotoxic CD8 clonotypes in ibrutinib-treated CLL. Study findings and constraints: Sampling time points were not equivalent between sustained-remission and progressing patients. The clonality rise at ibrutinib response reflected private clonotype expansion. Against age-matched healthy donors, baseline clonality ran higher and tracked circulating CD8+ T-cell counts. An increase in clonality occurred at ibrutinib response, followed by a return toward baseline at progression.

Clones were sequenced by immunoSEQ multiplex PCR, and TCRdb holds only the in-frame ones, with some missing. The sample records 200,000 to 250,000 clones, roughly 70% being singletons. As concerns this clone: Its target is not known.

V was trimmed by 0 bases and J by 0 bases, leaving 13 bases between them. The germline gives CDR1 SGDLS, CDR2 YYNGEE. The CDR3 has 18 residues. The chain uses TRBV9 and TRBJ2-6, with D maybe TRBD2 (5 bases). Here the sequenced sample was PBMCs, taken after 24 months of ibrutinib treatment. The sequence derives from a human donor with chronic lymphocytic leukemia. CDR3 DNA sequence: TGTGCCAGCAGCGTAGAGAGCGAGAGGGCCTCTGGGGCCAACGTCCTGACTTTC. This codes for CASSVESERASGANVLTF.